This T cell receptor (beta chain) was identified in a study of blood T cell repertoires in COVID-19. Whole-study context: Samples representing acute and convalescent COVID-19 were sourced from the United States, Italy and Spain. Nucleic acid was either cDNA or gDNA, and it came from T cells, B-cell-depleted T cells, or PBMCs.

The germline V gene has CDR1 LGHDT and CDR2 YNNKEL (reference sequence). The CDR3 has 17 residues. The germline V and J ends were trimmed by 0 bases and 11 bases, with 23 bases remaining between them. Original processing notes: Using reference gene primer amplification, nucleated cell counts were estimated. Repertoires were generated with immunoSEQ multiplex PCR, while TCRdb's copy carries only in-frame clones and drops some. Clone size and V and J calls were adopted from that table, with D and trimming inferred from the DNA. Of more than 50,000 clones listed, around 86% are singletons. V gene TRBV3-1 (or the pseudogene TRBV3-2) combines with J gene TRBJ1-5; TRBD1 might be the D (5 bases). The clonotype was recovered from a human donor in a cohort sampled during active COVID-19. Sample: peripheral blood. The CDR3: CASSQERPGRDSGTQHF. CDR3 nucleotides: TGTGCCAGCAGCCAAGAACGGCCAGGGAGGGATAGTGGGACCCAGCATTTT.